This TCR beta chain emerged from a study of blood T cell repertoires in COVID-19. Study at large: Sites in the United States, Italy and Spain provided acute and convalescent COVID-19 samples.

V trimming: 6 bases; J trimming: 2 bases; junction bases outside the gene matches: 11. This CDR3 spans 16 amino acids. Germline V gene lookup returns CDR1 SNHLY and CDR2 FYNNEI. Clones were sequenced by immunoSEQ multiplex PCR, and TCRdb holds only the in-frame ones, with some missing. The table lists 85,000 to 90,000 clones, approximately 79% of them singletons. The sequencing input was peripheral blood. The chain couples TRBV2 to TRBJ2-7; 9 bases fit TRBD2. The TCR was taken from a man between 65 and 79 years old with acute or convalescent COVID-19. This CDR3 is CASSKTGVAGAYEQYF. Written as DNA, the CDR3 is TGTGCCAGCAGCAAAACAGGGGTAGCGGGGGCCTACGAGCAGTACTTC. Complete variable domain (other parts from reference TRBV2 and TRBJ2-7): EPEVTQTPSHQVTQMGQEVILRCVPISNHLYFYWYRQILGQKVEFLVSFYNNEISEKSEIFDDQFSVERPDGSNFTLKIRSTKLEDSAMYFCASSKTGVAGAYEQYFGPGTRLTVT.